The present T cell receptor (beta chain) was sequenced within a study of blood T cell repertoires in COVID-19. Study-level background: Italy, Spain and the United States were the sources of the convalescent and acute COVID-19 samples. The cDNA or gDNA used as material had been derived from T cells, B-cell-depleted T cells, or PBMCs.

Only in-frame clones appear in the TCRdb table, and some are missing; sequencing was by immunoSEQ multiplex PCR. The table includes 130,000 or so clones, 84% detected once. This CDR3 comprises 14 residues. CDR1 MGHDK and CDR2 SYGVNS come from the germline V gene. Trimming stripped 1 base from V and 2 bases from J, with 7 bases between. Those enrolled, adults aged roughly 18 to 100 years, came from 20 to 25 US areas. Clinical history reported by participants formed the basis on which cohorts were assigned. Sequencing used PBMCs or T cells enriched from blood (not recorded which). This clonotype originated in a man aged 40-55 years with acute COVID-19. The rearrangement links TRBV25-1 to TRBJ2-3, with no clear D. CDR3: CASSESTDTDTQYF. CDR3 coding DNA: TGTGCCAGCAGTGAATCTACAGACACAGATACGCAGTATTTT.